This T cell receptor (beta chain) was observed in a study of tumor and adjacent non-tumor tissue in lung cancer. This clonotype came up many times. Its antigen is undetermined. The template was RNA from unsorted bulk tissue. Whole-study findings and limits: In normal lung, the top 100 clones were significantly more dominant than in tumor. Tumor tissue had significantly higher TCR diversity than normal lung.

Trimming removed 6 bases at V and 4 bases at J, with 12 bases between. The CDR3 runs to 13 residues. The germline V gene encodes CDR1 LGHNT and CDR2 FRNRAP. TCRbeta libraries were built with three rounds of nested PCR, modified from ARM-PCR. TCRdb reprocessed the multiplex PCR reads via MiXCR and lists one record per CDR3 protein. The table lists under 95,000 distinct CDR3 sequences, about 66% of them singletons. Sequencing was done on a sample of lung tumor tissue. This chain connects TRBV12-5 to TRBJ1-2; D is perhaps TRBD1 (5 bases). The clonotype was recovered from a man between 60 and 70 years old with non-small cell lung cancer. The CDR3, as DNA: TGTGCTAGTGGCCTGGGACTGATCTATGGCTACACCTTC. Its protein is CASGLGLIYGYTF.